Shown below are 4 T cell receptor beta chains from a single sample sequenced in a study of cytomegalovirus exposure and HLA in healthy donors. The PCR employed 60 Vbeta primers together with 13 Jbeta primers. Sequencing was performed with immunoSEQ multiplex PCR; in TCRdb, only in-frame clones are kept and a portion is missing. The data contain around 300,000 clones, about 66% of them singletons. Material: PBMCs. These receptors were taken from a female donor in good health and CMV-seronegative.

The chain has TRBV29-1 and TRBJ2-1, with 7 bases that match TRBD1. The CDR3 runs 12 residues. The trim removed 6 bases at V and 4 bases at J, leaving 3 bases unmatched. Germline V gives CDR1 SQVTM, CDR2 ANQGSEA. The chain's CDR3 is CSVDRVYNEQFF. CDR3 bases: TGCAGCGTCGACAGGGTGTACAATGAGCAGTTCTTC.

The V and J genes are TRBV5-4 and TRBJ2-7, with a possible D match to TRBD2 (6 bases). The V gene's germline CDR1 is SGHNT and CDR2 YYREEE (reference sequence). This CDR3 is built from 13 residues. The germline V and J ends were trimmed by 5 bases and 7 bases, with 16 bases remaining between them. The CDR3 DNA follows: TGTGCCAGCAGGTCGACTAGAACGGGTGAGCAGTACTTC. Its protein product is CASRSTRTGEQYF.

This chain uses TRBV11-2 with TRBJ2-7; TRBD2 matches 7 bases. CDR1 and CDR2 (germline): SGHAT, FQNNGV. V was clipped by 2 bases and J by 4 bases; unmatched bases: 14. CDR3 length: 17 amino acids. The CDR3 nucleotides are TGTGCCAGCAGCTTATTGGCGGGGGATCCGGGTCTGTACGAGCAGTACTTC. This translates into CASSLLAGDPGLYEQYF.

CDR3 sequence (DNA): TGTGCCAGCAGTTTAGGTTCAGCTGGGGCCAACGTCCTGACTTTC. Protein sequence: CASSLGSAGANVLTF. V usage is TRBV28 and J usage is TRBJ2-6; D is unresolved. Germline V gene sequence: CDR1 MDHEN, CDR2 SYDVKM. The CDR3 is 15 amino acids. Trimming left V 2 bases short and J 2 bases short, with 7 bases between. The full variable domain, with the rest looked up from reference TRBV28 and TRBJ2-6, is DVKVTQSSRYLVKRTGEKVFLECVQDMDHENMFWYRQDPGLGLRLIYFSYDVKMKEKGDIPEGYSVSREKKERFSLILESASTNQTSMYLCASSLGSAGANVLTFGAGSRLTVL.